A single sample gave rise to the 25 T cell receptor beta chains below, sequenced in a study of cytomegalovirus exposure and HLA in healthy donors. PCR amplification relied on 60 Vbeta primers (plus 13 Jbeta primers). Method: immunoSEQ multiplex PCR; TCRdb's copy keeps in-frame clones and lacks some. The table shows 150,000 to 200,000 clones, with almost 85% occurring only once. Sequencing was performed on PBMCs. The receptors stem from a girl between 10 and 17 years old in good health and CMV-seropositive.

This clone was counted a single time. The chain uses TRBV9 and TRBJ2-5; possibly TRBD1 for D (5 bases). The J call may be in error: the DNA end matches TRBJ2-7 better. The germline V gene has CDR1 SGDLS and CDR2 YYNGEE. CDR3 length: 16 amino acids. This CDR3 is CASSPSVNRNSHEQYF. As DNA, the CDR3 is TGTGCCAGCAGCCCCAGCGTTAACAGGAATTCCCACGAGCAGTACTTC.

The chain employs TRBV5-1 and TRBJ2-1, with D perhaps matching TRBD2 (6 bases). Germline V gene data show CDR1 as SGHRS and CDR2 as YFSETQ. V lost 4 bases, J lost 6 bases, and 20 bases lay in between. The length of the CDR3 is 16 residues. The CDR3 region is CASSEDLARALNEQFF. CDR3 coding DNA: TGCGCCAGCAGCGAGGACCTAGCGCGAGCACTCAATGAGCAGTTCTTC.

This sequence joins TRBV2 and TRBJ1-2, with a weak D call TRBD1 (5 bases). V dropped 6 bases and J dropped 1 base, with 9 bases sitting between them. Germline CDR1 reads SNHLY; CDR2 reads FYNNEI. This CDR3 has 13 residues. The DNA for the CDR3 is TGTGCCAGCAGGGGGCCTTTTAACTATGGCTACACCTTC. As protein: CASRGPFNYGYTF.

Written as DNA, the CDR3 is TGTGCCAGCAGTATAGGAGACAGGGAAGAACGCTACGAGCAGTACTTC. This encodes CASSIGDREERYEQYF. The rearrangement uses TRBV9 and TRBJ2-7; 7 positions agree with TRBD1. Germline V gives CDR1 SGDLS, CDR2 YYNGEE. This CDR3 has 16 residues. J lost 3 bases, V lost 5 bases, and 14 bases had no gene match.

The CDR3 bases are TGTGCCAGCAGCGCCTCCGGGACACCGAACACTGAAGCTTTCTTT. Amino acid sequence: CASSASGTPNTEAFF. V gene TRBV9 combines with J gene TRBJ1-1; perhaps TRBD1 as D (6 bases). There are 15 residues in the CDR3. The V gene lost 3 bases and the J gene lost 1 base, with 13 bases spanning the gap. CDR1 is SGDLS and CDR2 is YYNGEE in the germline V gene.

The chain joins TRBV19 to TRBJ1-1, with D possibly TRBD1 on 6 matching bases. CDR1 and CDR2 (germline): LNHDA, SQIVND (reference sequence). Trimming left V 2 bases short and J 8 bases short, with 18 bases between. This CDR3 contains 15 residues. The CDR3 here is CASSIRTERRSEAFF. As DNA, the CDR3 is TGTGCCAGTAGTATACGGACAGAACGAAGATCAGAAGCTTTCTTT.

V usage is TRBV18 and J usage is TRBJ1-2; 8 positions agree with TRBD1. CDR1 is KGHSH and CDR2 is LQKENI in the germline V gene. V shed 2 bases and J 4 bases; nucleotides not matched to a gene: 15. The CDR3 has 18 amino acids. DNA of the CDR3: TGTGCCAGCTCACCATCGCAACAGGGGGTCCTATTCACCTATGGCTACACCTTC. Its protein product is CASSPSQQGVLFTYGYTF.

The chain employs TRBV27 and TRBJ2-5; D remains ambiguous. Between the trimmed V and J ends, which lost 1 base and 7 bases, there was a span of 4 bases. Germline-derived CDR1 and CDR2 are MNHEY and SMNVEV (reference sequence). The CDR3 has 11 residues. The CDR3 region is CASSLFGTQYF. The CDR3 bases are TGTGCCAGCAGTTTATTCGGGACCCAGTACTTC.

To note about this clone: Germline is not matched at one junction end, which may reflect a read error. This chain connects TRBV7-7 to TRBJ2-3; tentative D call: TRBD2 (6 bases). The CDR3 totals 16 residues. CDR1 SSHAT and CDR2 FNYEAQ come from the germline V gene (reference sequence). CDR3 residues: CASSLSNGSPTDTQYF. The CDR3 bases are TGTGCTAGCAGCTTAAGTAACGGGAGTCCCACAGATACGCAGTATTTT.

V is TRBV2 and J is TRBJ1-2; TRBD1 agrees at 8 bases. Germline values: CDR1 SNHLY, CDR2 FYNNEI. The CDR3 is 16 residues long. V dropped 8 bases and J dropped 4; count of bases not matched to a gene: 15. The CDR3 loop is CASGGQDKQKTYGYTF. The CDR3 bases are TGTGCCAGCGGGGGACAGGACAAACAGAAAACCTATGGCTACACCTTC.

The chain couples TRBV10-1 to TRBJ2-2, with D possibly TRBD1 on 5 matching bases. Trimming left V 0 bases short and J 6 bases short, with 8 bases between. This CDR3 is built from 14 residues. Per germline, CDR1 WNHNN and CDR2 SYGVQD (reference sequence). The CDR3 DNA reads TGCGCCAGCAGTGAGTCCAGGGTCGCCGGGGAGCTGTTTTTT. This encodes CASSESRVAGELFF.

The chain uses TRBV7-2 and TRBJ1-2; D ambiguous. In germline, CDR1 is SGHTA, CDR2 FQGNSA. This CDR3 contains 15 residues. V was pared by 5 bases and J by 7 bases, with 20 bases between. The CDR3 loop is CASSVTADPSGGYTF. CDR3 in DNA: TGTGCCAGCAGCGTCACCGCTGATCCTAGTGGTGGCTACACCTTC.

This chain joins TRBV7-5 and TRBJ2-5; TRBD2 was called by the table and not checked on the DNA. TRBV7-5 corresponds to a pseudogene. This CDR3 region has 17 residues. Here the CDR3 DNA reads TGTGCCAGAAGCTTAATAGGTTGGGACCCAGGGAGGAGTGAGCAGTACTTC. It encodes CARSLIGWDPGRSEQYF.

In DNA form, the CDR3 reads TGCGCCAGCAGTCCGACATCGGACTATGGCTACACCTTC. This gives the protein CASSPTSDYGYTF. J is TRBJ1-2 and V is TRBV5-1; D unclear. The CDR3 loop spans 13 amino acids. V lost 5 bases and J 3 bases, leaving 11 bases between the germline ends. Per germline, CDR1 SGHRS and CDR2 YFSETQ.

V gene TRBV5-1 combines with J gene TRBJ2-3; the D gene is possibly TRBD2 (6 bases). The CDR3 is 14 residues long. Trimming took 0 bases from V and 6 from J, leaving 11 bases between them. Germline CDR1 and CDR2: SGHRS and YFSETQ. The chain's CDR3 is CASSLAGGHDTQYF. Here the CDR3 DNA reads TGCGCCAGCAGCTTGGCCGGGGGTCACGATACGCAGTATTTT.

Worth noting for this clone: The junction does not match germline at one end; this may be a read error. The chain has TRBV7-6 and TRBJ2-7, with 9 nucleotides matching TRBD1. The CDR3 totals 15 residues. Germline V gene sequence: CDR1 SGHVS, CDR2 FNYEAQ. The CDR3 sequence is CASSSGTGPVYWADF. The CDR3 region has the DNA TGTGCCAGCAGCTCAGGGACAGGGCCTGTTTATTGGGCTGACTTC.

The CDR3 DNA sequence: TGTGCCAGCTCAAGTTTTGGTCAGGCAAGGATCTTAAACACTGAAGCTTTCTTT. Its translation is CASSSFGQARILNTEAFF. The rearrangement joins TRBV18 to TRBJ1-1; no definite D call. The CDR3 sequence is 18 residues long. V gave up 5 bases and J gave up 2 bases, with 24 bases separating them. Germline V lookup: CDR1 KGHSH, CDR2 LQKENI.

This chain links TRBV10-2 with TRBJ2-3; 8 bases are a match to TRBD2. This CDR3 spans 16 amino acids. Germline V gene lookup returns CDR1 WSHSY and CDR2 SAAADI. V was pared by 5 bases and J by 1 base, with 8 bases of the junction left unmatched. The CDR3 DNA follows: TGCGCCAGCAGTAGTTGGGTCGGGGGGGGCACAGATACGCAGTATTTT. It encodes CASSSWVGGGTDTQYF.

The chain recombines TRBV15 with TRBJ2-1, with 9 bases fitting TRBD1. V lost 5 bases and J lost 5; bases outside the gene matches: 16. This CDR3 contains 18 residues. The germline CDR1 and CDR2 sequences are LNHNV and YYDKDF (reference sequence). For the CDR3, the DNA is TGTGCCACCAGCCGTCAGGGAATTACGAGACAGGGGGACAATGAGCAGTTCTTC. This gives the protein CATSRQGITRQGDNEQFF.

CDR3 sequence: CASRAGTGDYNEQFF. The DNA of the CDR3 is TGTGCCAGCAGGGCCGGGACAGGGGACTACAATGAGCAGTTCTTC. The rearrangement joins TRBV6-5 to TRBJ2-1; 10 bases line up with TRBD1. J lost 3 bases, V lost 6 bases, and 5 bases had no gene match. The CDR3 consists of 15 residues. Germline CDR1 reads MNHEY; CDR2 reads SVGAGI.

The V gene is TRBV14, the J gene TRBJ1-5; possible D gene TRBD1, 5 bases. V was clipped by 4 bases and J by 11 bases, with 12 bases between them. The CDR3 runs to 12 residues. CDR1 is SGHDN, CDR2 FVKESK, per germline. The CDR3 spells CASSLGGSTQHF. Written as DNA, the CDR3 is TGTGCCAGCAGCCTCGGGGGTTCGACCCAGCATTTT.

This CDR3 reads CASSQTETNYGYTF. The CDR3 DNA is TGTGCCAGCTCCCAAACAGAGACTAACTATGGCTACACCTTC. The chain links TRBV18 to TRBJ1-2; no clear D gene. V shed 6 bases and J shed 0 bases, with 11 bases lying between them. CDR1 is KGHSH and CDR2 is LQKENI in the germline V gene. The CDR3 is made up of 14 amino acids.

Comments on this clone: The same CDR3 is also encoded by other DNA sequences in this sample. The V and J genes are TRBV9 and TRBJ2-1; 9 bases are a match to TRBD2. The germline V gene encodes CDR1 SGDLS and CDR2 YYNGEE. The V and J ends lost 0 bases and 5 bases, in that order; junction bases with no gene match: 3. CDR3 length: 15 residues. CDR3 in DNA: TGTGCCAGCAGCGTAGGCGGGGGGGCCCACAATGAGCAGTTCTTC. Translating gives CASSVGGGAHNEQFF. The full variable domain, rest sourced from reference TRBV9 and TRBJ2-1, is DSGVTQTPKHLITATGQRVTLRCSPRSGDLSVYWYQQSLDQGLQFLIQYYNGEERAKGNILERFSAQQFPDLHSELNLSSLELGDSALYFCASSVGGGAHNEQFFGPGTRLTVL.

This rearrangement joins TRBV6-5 to TRBJ2-1, with 7 bases identical to TRBD2. Per the germline V gene, CDR1 is MNHEY and CDR2 is SVGAGI. The CDR3 is 16 amino acids. V gave up 2 bases and J gave up 7 bases; unmatched junction bases: 11. CDR3 DNA sequence: TGTGCCAGCAGTTACAATGGCCAGCGGGGCCATAATGAGCAGTTCTTC. Its protein product is CASSYNGQRGHNEQFF.

This sequence joins TRBV2 and TRBJ2-5, with 7 bases identical to TRBD1. CDR3 size: 15 residues. From germline, CDR1 is SNHLY and CDR2 FYNNEI. J gave up 5 bases and V 5 bases, and 11 bases lay outside the gene matches. CDR3 loop: CASSFYSRGLETQYF. CDR3 DNA sequence: TGTGCCAGCAGTTTTTATTCAAGGGGGCTGGAGACCCAGTACTTC.